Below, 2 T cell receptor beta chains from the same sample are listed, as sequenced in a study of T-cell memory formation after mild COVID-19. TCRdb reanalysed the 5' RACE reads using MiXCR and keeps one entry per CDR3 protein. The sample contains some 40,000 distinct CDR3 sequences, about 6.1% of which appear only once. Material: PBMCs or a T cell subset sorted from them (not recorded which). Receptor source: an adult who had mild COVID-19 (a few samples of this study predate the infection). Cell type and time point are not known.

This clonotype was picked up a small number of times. As DNA, the CDR3 is TGTGCCAGCAGCGTAGGTAACAGCCAAGAGACCCAGTACTTC. This sequence encodes CASSVGNSQETQYF. The V and J genes are TRBV9 and TRBJ2-5; D call uncertain. The CDR3 totals 14 residues. The V end lost 0 bases, the J end lost 1 base, and 7 bases lay between the germline ends. Germline CDR1 and CDR2: SGDLS and YYNGEE.

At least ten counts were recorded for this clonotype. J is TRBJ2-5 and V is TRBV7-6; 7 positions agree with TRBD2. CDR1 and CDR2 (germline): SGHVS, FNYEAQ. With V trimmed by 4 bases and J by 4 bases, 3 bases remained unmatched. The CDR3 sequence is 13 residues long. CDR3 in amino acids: CASSWGGLETQYF. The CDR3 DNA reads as TGTGCCAGCAGCTGGGGGGGGTTAGAGACCCAGTACTTC.